A selection of T cell receptor beta chains follows, all from one sample in a study of blood T cell repertoires in COVID-19. Sequencing used immunoSEQ multiplex PCR; TCRdb keeps in-frame clones, though not all of them. The table includes 250,000 to 300,000 clones, 80% to 90% detected once. The specimen was peripheral blood. The receptor set was obtained from a woman between 65 and 79 years old with COVID-19, enrolled during active disease. Each CDR3 is given with its conserved first and last residue. The order of the fields is V gene, clone size, J gene, D gene, CDR3 protein, CDR3 DNA. A D gene is named only where the DNA matches it firmly. Clone size is stated in some rows and not others, as once, few, many or a class when expanded.

TRBV10-3	.	TRBJ2-6	TRBD1	CAITEVQGATGANVLTF	TGTGCCATCACCGAAGTACAGGGGGCAACTGGGGCCAACGTCCTGACTTTC
TRBV6-2/TRBV6-3	.	TRBJ1-6	.	CASSYGGRVNSPLHF	TGTGCCAGCAGTTACGGCGGGAGGGTTAATTCACCCCTCCACTTT
TRBV7-3	.	TRBJ1-1	.	CASSGSAGVTEAFF	TGTGCCAGCAGCGGCAGTGCAGGGGTAACTGAAGCTTTCTTT
TRBV6-1	few	TRBJ1-5	TRBD1	CASSDGTVGNQPQHF	TGTGCCAGCAGTGACGGGACAGTTGGCAATCAGCCCCAGCATTTT
TRBV21-1	.	TRBJ1-2	.	CASSKGGRVGYGYTF	TGTGCCAGCAGCAAAGGGGGGAGGGTCGGGTATGGCTACACCTTC
TRBV20-1	.	TRBJ1-1	.	CSVGTEAFF	TGCAGTGTCGGGACTGAAGCTTTCTTT
TRBV6-2/TRBV6-3	.	TRBJ1-1	.	CASSLGRRFGLESGAFF	TGTGCCAGCAGTCTCGGGAGAAGGTTCGGTCTGGAAAGTGGAGCTTTCTTT
TRBV7-2	.	TRBJ2-1	.	CASSPLARQGVEQFF	TGTGCCAGCAGCCCCCTAGCGCGACAGGGTGTTGAGCAGTTCTTC
TRBV10-3	.	TRBJ2-7	.	CAISEGEPYEQYF	TGTGCCATCAGTGAAGGGGAACCCTACGAGCAGTACTTC
TRBV3-1/TRBV3-2	.	TRBJ1-1	.	CASSQDLSGTEAFF	TGTGCCAGCAGCCAAGATCTAAGCGGGACTGAAGCTTTCTTT
TRBV7-3	.	TRBJ2-1	TRBD2	CASSSYSGPEVHEQFF	TGTGCCAGCAGCTCATATAGCGGGCCGGAGGTACATGAGCAGTTCTTC
TRBV5-6	.	TRBJ2-7	TRBD2	CASSLRLAGGYEQYF	TGTGCCAGCAGCTTGCGTCTAGCGGGAGGCTACGAGCAGTACTTC
TRBV20-1	.	TRBJ1-4	.	CSASRTNGGNEKLFF	TGCAGTGCTAGTAGGACAAACGGTGGTAATGAAAAACTGTTTTTT
TRBV11-2	.	TRBJ1-3	.	CASSLASRGANTIYF	TGTGCCAGCAGCTTAGCGTCGCGGGGGGCAAACACCATATATTTT
TRBV19	.	TRBJ2-1	TRBD2	CASSIAAGSYNEQFF	TGTGCCAGTAGTATAGCAGCGGGATCCTACAATGAGCAGTTCTTC
TRBV2	.	TRBJ1-1	.	CASRLEGDTEAFF	TGTGCCAGCAGATTAGAGGGGGACACTGAAGCTTTCTTT
TRBV30	.	TRBJ2-2	.	CAWSGALRGELFF	TGTGCCTGGAGTGGGGCCCTCCGCGGGGAGCTGTTTTTT